This TCR beta chain emerged from a study of regulatory T cells in long-lasting Graves disease. General study results and limits: Shared public clonotypes totalled approximately 3,000 in persistent patients, compared with roughly 970 in new patients. Newly diagnosed disease favored TRBV20-1 and TRBJ2-1 over persistent disease. Those with persistent Graves' had less TCR diversity than newly diagnosed patients.

The time point denotes: newly diagnosed GD, antithyroid drugs for less than 3 months. The authors made the TCR library using RNA they extracted from PBMCs. To note about this clonotype: Its specificity is not known.

To make TCR beta libraries, researchers used iRepertoire HTBI primers and Arm-PCR of CDR3 regions. Each CDR3 protein is one row after TCRdb ran MiXCR on the multiplex PCR reads. Altogether about 240,000 distinct CDR3 sequences are present, just over 20% being singletons, with the ten largest covering approximately 14%. The CDR3 loop spans 13 amino acids. The germline CDR1 and CDR2 sequences are MNHNS and SASEGT. The germline V and J ends were trimmed by 8 bases and 5 bases, with 12 bases remaining between them. The rearrangement joins TRBV6-1 to TRBJ1-4; D is uncertain. This specimen was peripheral blood mononuclear cells (PBMCs), taken at new diagnosis, from a patient treated with antithyroid drugs. The TCR comes from a female donor with Graves disease. CDR3 coding DNA: TGTGCCAGCTCCGGTAGTCCGAATGAAAAACTGTTTTTT. Protein sequence: CASSGSPNEKLFF.